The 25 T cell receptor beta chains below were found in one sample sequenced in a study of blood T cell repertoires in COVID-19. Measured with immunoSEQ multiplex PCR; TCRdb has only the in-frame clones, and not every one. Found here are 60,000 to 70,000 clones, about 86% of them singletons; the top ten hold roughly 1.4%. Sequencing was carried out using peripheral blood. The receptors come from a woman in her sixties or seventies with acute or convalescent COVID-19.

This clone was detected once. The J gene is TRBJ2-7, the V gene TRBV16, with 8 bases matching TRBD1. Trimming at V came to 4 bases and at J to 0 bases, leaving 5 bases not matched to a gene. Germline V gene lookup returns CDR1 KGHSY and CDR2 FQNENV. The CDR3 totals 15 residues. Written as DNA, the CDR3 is TGTGCCAGCAGCCGAGGACAGGGACCCTCCTACGAGCAGTACTTC. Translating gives CASSRGQGPSYEQYF.

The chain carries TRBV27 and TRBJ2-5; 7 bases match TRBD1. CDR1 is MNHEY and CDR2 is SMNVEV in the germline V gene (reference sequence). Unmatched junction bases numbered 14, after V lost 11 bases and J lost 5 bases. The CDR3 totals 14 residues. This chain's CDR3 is CAAGPGQPWETQYF. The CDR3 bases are TGTGCCGCCGGTCCGGGACAGCCTTGGGAGACCCAGTACTTC.

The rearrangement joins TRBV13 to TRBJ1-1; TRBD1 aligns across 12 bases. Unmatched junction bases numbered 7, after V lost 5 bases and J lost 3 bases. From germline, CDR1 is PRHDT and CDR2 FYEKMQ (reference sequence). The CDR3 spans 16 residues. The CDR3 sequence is CASSRDRGLLDTEAFF. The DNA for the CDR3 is TGTGCCAGCAGCAGGGACAGGGGGCTTTTGGACACTGAAGCTTTCTTT.

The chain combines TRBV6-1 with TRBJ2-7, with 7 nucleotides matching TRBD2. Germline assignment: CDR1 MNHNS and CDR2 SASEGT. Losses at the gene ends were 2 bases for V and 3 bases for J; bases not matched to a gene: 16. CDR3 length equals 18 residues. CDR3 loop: CASSERDYLSPSIYEQYF. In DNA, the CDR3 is TGTGCCAGCAGTGAACGGGACTACCTTTCACCATCTATCTACGAGCAGTACTTC.

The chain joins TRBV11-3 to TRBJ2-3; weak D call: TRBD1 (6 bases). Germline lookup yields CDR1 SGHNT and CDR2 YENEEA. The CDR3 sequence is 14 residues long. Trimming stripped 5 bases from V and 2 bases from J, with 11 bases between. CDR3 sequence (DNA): TGTGCCAGCAGCCTACGGACAGCCACAGATACGCAGTATTTT. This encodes CASSLRTATDTQYF.

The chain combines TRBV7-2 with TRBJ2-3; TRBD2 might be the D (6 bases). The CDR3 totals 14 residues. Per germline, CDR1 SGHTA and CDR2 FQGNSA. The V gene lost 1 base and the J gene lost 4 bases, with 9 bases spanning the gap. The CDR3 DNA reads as TGTGCCAGCAGCTTAGGACTAGTCCCAGATACGCAGTATTTT. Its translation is CASSLGLVPDTQYF.

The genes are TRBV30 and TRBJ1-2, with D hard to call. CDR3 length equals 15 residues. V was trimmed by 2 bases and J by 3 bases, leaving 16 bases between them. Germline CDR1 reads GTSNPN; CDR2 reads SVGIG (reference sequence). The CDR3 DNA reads TGTGCCTGGAGTCTGAAACTCCCAACTTACTATGGCTACACCTTC. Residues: CAWSLKLPTYYGYTF.

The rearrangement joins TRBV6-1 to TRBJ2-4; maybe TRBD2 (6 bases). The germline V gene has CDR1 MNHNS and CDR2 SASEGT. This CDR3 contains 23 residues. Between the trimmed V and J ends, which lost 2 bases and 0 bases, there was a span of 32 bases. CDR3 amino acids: CASSEPTRATPGASRLAKNIQYF. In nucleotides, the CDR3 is TGTGCCAGCAGTGAACCAACCCGGGCTACACCGGGAGCCAGCAGACTAGCCAAAAACATTCAGTACTTC.

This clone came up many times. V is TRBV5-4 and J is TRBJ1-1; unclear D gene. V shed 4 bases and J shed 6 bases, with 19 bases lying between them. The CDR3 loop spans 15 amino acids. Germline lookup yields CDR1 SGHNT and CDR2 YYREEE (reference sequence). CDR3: CASSREGLGKAEAFF. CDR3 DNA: TGTGCCAGCAGCCGCGAGGGCCTGGGGAAAGCTGAAGCTTTCTTT.

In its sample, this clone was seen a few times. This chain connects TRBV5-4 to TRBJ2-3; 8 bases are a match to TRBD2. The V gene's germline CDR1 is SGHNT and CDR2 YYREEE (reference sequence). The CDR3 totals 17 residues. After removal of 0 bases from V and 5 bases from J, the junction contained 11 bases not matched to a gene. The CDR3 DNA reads TGTGCCAGCAGCTTGGCCGGGGGCGGAGCGGGAGTAGATACGCAGTATTTT. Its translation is CASSLAGGGAGVDTQYF.

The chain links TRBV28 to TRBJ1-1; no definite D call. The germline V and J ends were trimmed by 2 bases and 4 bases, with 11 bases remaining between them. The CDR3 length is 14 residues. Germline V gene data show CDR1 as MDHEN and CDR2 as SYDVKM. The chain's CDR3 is CASSLVRGVTEAFF. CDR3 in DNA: TGTGCCAGCAGTTTAGTACGAGGAGTCACTGAAGCTTTCTTT.

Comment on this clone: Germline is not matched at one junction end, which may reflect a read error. The DNA for the CDR3 is TGTGCCAGCAGCTCCCTGGGGGCGGCCTCAGAGACGCAGTATTTT. It is translated as CASSSLGAASETQYF. The chain combines TRBV7-3 with TRBJ2-3, with D perhaps TRBD1 (6 bases). The CDR3 has 15 residues. Germline V gene data show CDR1 as SGHTA and CDR2 as FQGTGA.

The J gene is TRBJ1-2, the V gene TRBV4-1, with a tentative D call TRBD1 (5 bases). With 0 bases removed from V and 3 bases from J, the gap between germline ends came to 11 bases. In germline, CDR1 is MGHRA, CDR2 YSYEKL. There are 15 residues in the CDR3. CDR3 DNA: TGCGCCAGCAGCCAAGATCCGACGGGGGACTATGGCTACACCTTC. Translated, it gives CASSQDPTGDYGYTF.

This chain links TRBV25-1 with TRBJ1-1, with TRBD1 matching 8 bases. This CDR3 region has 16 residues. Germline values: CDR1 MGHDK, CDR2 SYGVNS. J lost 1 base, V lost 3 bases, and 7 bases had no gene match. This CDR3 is CASSDDRTGPNTEAFF. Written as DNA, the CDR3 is TGTGCCAGCAGTGACGATCGGACAGGGCCGAACACTGAAGCTTTCTTT.

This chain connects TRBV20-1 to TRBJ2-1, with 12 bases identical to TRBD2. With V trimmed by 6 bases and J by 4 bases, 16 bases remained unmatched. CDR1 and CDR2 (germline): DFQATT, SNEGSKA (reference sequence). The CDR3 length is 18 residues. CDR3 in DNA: TGCAGTGCCAGTGGACTAGCGGGACAATCCGGTCTATACAATGAGCAGTTCTTC. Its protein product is CSASGLAGQSGLYNEQFF.

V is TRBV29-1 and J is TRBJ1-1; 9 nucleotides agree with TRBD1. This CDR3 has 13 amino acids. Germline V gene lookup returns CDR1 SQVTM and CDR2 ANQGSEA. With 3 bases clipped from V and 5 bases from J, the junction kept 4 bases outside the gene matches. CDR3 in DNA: TGCAGCGTTGAGGGGACAGGGAGGACTGAAGCTTTCTTT. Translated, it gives CSVEGTGRTEAFF.

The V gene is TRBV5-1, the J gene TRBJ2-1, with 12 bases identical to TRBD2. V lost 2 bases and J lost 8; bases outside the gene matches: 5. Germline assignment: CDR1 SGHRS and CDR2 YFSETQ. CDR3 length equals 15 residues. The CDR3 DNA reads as TGCGCCAGCAGCTTTGAGGGACTAGCGGGCTATGAGCAGTTCTTC. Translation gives CASSFEGLAGYEQFF. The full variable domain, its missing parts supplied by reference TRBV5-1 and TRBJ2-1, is KAGVTQTPRYLIKTRGQQVTLSCSPISGHRSVSWYQQTPGQGLQFLFEYFSETQRNKGNFPGRFSGRQFSNSRSEMNVSTLELGDSALYLCASSFEGLAGYEQFFGPGTRLTVL.

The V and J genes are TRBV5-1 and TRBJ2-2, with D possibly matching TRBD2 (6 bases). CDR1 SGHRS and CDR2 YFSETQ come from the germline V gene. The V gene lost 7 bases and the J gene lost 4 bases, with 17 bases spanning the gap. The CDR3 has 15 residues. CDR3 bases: TGCGCCAGCCGGTTTGAGGGGAGGAGCACCGGGGAGCTGTTTTTT. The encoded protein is CASRFEGRSTGELFF.

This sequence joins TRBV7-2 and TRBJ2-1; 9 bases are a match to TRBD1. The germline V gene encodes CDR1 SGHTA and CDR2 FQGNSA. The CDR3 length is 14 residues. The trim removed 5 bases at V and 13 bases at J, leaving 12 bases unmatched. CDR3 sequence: CASSTQSGTGLQFF. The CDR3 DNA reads TGTGCCAGCAGCACACAATCCGGGACAGGGTTACAGTTCTTC.

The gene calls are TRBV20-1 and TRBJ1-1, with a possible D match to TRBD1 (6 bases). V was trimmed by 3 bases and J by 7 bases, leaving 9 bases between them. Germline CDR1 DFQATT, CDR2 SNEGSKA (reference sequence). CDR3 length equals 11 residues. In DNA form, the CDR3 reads TGCAGTGCTAGTATCAGGGGTGAAGCTTTCTTT. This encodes CSASIRGEAFF.

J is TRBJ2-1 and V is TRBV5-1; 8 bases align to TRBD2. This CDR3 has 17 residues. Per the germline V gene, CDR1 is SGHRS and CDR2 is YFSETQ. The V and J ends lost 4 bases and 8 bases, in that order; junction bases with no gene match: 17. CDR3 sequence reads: CASSDPGLVGEEHEQFF. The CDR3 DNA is TGCGCCAGCAGCGACCCGGGACTAGTCGGGGAAGAACATGAGCAGTTCTTC.

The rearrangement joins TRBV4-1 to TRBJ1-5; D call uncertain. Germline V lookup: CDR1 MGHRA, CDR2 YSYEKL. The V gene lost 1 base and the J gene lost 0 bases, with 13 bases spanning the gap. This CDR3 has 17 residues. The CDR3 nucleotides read TGCGCCAGCAGCCAAGCTCCCCCCGGGTATAGCAATCAGCCCCAGCATTTT. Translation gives CASSQAPPGYSNQPQHF.

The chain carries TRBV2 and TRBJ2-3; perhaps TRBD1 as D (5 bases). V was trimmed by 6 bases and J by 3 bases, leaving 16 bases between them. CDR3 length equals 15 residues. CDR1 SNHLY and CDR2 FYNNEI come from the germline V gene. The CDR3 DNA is TGTGCCAGCAGGGTTAACCCTACAGGTACAGATACGCAGTATTTT. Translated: CASRVNPTGTDTQYF. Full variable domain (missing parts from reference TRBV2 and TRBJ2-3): EPEVTQTPSHQVTQMGQEVILRCVPISNHLYFYWYRQILGQKVEFLVSFYNNEISEKSEIFDDQFSVERPDGSNFTLKIRSTKLEDSAMYFCASRVNPTGTDTQYFGPGTRLTVL.

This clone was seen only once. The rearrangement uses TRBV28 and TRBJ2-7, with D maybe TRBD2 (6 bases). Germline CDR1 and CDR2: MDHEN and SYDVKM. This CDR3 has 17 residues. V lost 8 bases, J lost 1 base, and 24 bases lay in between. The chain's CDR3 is CASRWASQRERSYEQYF. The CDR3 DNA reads TGTGCCAGCCGGTGGGCGTCTCAACGGGAGCGGTCCTACGAGCAGTACTTC.

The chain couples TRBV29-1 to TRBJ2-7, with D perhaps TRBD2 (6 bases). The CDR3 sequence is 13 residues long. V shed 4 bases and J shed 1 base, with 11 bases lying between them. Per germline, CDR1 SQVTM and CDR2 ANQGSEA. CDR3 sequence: CSVGGGYSYEQYF. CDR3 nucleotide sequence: TGCAGCGTTGGAGGAGGGTATTCCTACGAGCAGTACTTC.